The 32 T cell receptor beta chains listed next were all sequenced from one sample in a study of CD8 T cells in Susac syndrome. Random hexamers were used to reverse transcribe an amount of about 0.5 to 1 ug RNA. TCRdb reprocessed the immunoSEQ multiplex PCR reads via MiXCR and lists one record per CDR3 protein. Of about 190,000 distinct CDR3 sequences in the sample, about 95% are singletons; the top ten hold less than 0.11%. The source material was CD4+ T cells from PBMCs. The source of these receptors is a human donor in good health.

The CDR3 DNA is TGTGCCAGCAGTTTCGACATGCCCGGGTGGGAGCAGTACTTC. Translation gives CASSFDMPGWEQYF. The V gene is TRBV6-2 or TRBV6-3, the J gene TRBJ2-7; unclear D gene. Trimming took 4 bases from V and 7 from J, leaving 17 bases between them. The germline CDR1 and CDR2 sequences are MNHEY and SVGEGT. The CDR3 extends over 14 amino acids.

The chain carries TRBV6-2 or TRBV6-3 and TRBJ1-1; possibly TRBD1 for D (5 bases). The V end lost 7 bases, the J end lost 8 bases, and 17 bases lay between the germline ends. The CDR3 contains 13 residues. CDR1 and CDR2 from the germline V gene are MNHEY and SVGEGT. CDR3 in DNA: TGTGCCAGCACCTTGGACATTTTGGGCGAAGCTTTCTTT. Translation: CASTLDILGEAFF.

This clonotype was picked up one time. J is TRBJ2-1 and V is TRBV3-1, with D perhaps TRBD1 or TRBD2 (5 bases each). The V gene's germline CDR1 is LGHDT and CDR2 YNNKEL (reference sequence). V lost 4 bases and J lost 6, with 13 bases in between. The CDR3 sequence is 14 residues long. CDR3 bases: TGTGCCAGCAGCCGGGGGACCCCCGGCAATGAGCAGTTCTTC. Amino acids: CASSRGTPGNEQFF.

The table lists this clonotype with a count of one. The chain employs TRBV11-2 and TRBJ1-2, with D tentatively TRBD1 (5 bases). With 4 bases removed from V and 4 bases from J, the gap between germline ends came to 19 bases. CDR1 and CDR2 from the germline V gene are SGHAT and FQNNGV. The CDR3 loop spans 16 amino acids. The chain's CDR3 is CASSSRAGLSTYGYTF. CDR3 nucleotide sequence: TGTGCCAGCAGCTCCAGAGCGGGACTTTCTACCTATGGCTACACCTTC.

This clonotype has only a few counts. The chain has TRBV29-1 and TRBJ2-2; no firm D call. Germline V gene data show CDR1 as SQVTM and CDR2 as ANQGSEA. CDR3 length: 11 amino acids. The V end was cut by 3 bases, the J end by 1 base, with 0 bases between. The CDR3 nucleotides read TGCAGCGTTGAGAACACCGGGGAGCTGTTTTTT. Its translation: CSVENTGELFF.

The chain couples TRBV6-1 to TRBJ2-1; TRBD1 matches at 12 bases. This CDR3 spans 18 amino acids. The germline V gene encodes CDR1 MNHNS and CDR2 SASEGT. Trimming at V came to 6 bases and at J to 0 bases, leaving 9 bases not matched to a gene. CDR3 region: CASRPGQGAPRSYNEQFF. DNA of the CDR3: TGTGCCAGCAGGCCGGGACAGGGGGCCCCCCGCTCCTACAATGAGCAGTTCTTC.

This clonotype occurred once. This chain uses TRBV3-1 with TRBJ2-2; D gene ambiguous. Germline V lookup: CDR1 LGHDT, CDR2 YNNKEL (reference sequence). Trimming pared 7 bases from V and 0 bases from J, leaving 21 bases between. The CDR3 consists of 18 residues. The CDR3 loop reads CASTLIRLGSPNTGELFF. The CDR3 DNA sequence: TGTGCCAGCACCCTAATCCGCTTAGGGTCACCGAACACCGGGGAGCTGTTTTTT.

The chain has TRBV18 and TRBJ2-7; D is undetermined. Trimming left V 6 bases short and J 4 bases short, with 19 bases between. Per the germline V gene, CDR1 is KGHSH and CDR2 is LQKENI. This CDR3 spans 15 amino acids. The CDR3 loop reads CASSIGSFSSYEQYF. Here the CDR3 DNA reads TGTGCCAGCTCTATCGGTTCTTTCTCTTCGTACGAGCAGTACTTC.

The chain combines TRBV20-1 with TRBJ2-3; D perhaps matches TRBD1 (5 bases). V gave up 6 bases and J gave up 2 bases, with 15 bases separating them. Germline CDR1 reads DFQATT; CDR2 reads SNEGSKA (reference sequence). This CDR3 is built from 14 residues. The CDR3 coding sequence is TGCAGTGCGTCCCGACAGCGTATCACAGATACGCAGTATTTT. It specifies CSASRQRITDTQYF.

The rearrangement uses TRBV28 and TRBJ2-1; 7 bases match TRBD2. The germline V gene encodes CDR1 MDHEN and CDR2 SYDVKM. After removal of 8 bases from V and 0 bases from J, the junction contained 7 bases not matched to a gene. CDR3 length equals 15 residues. DNA for the CDR3: TGTGCCAGCCCTTCTTCGGGGGGCTCCTACAATGAGCAGTTCTTC. Its protein is CASPSSGGSYNEQFF.

The V call is TRBV6-6, the J call TRBJ2-1; 9 bases map to TRBD1. V gave up 2 bases and J gave up 4 bases; unmatched junction bases: 6. Germline CDR1 MNHNY, CDR2 SVGAGI (reference sequence). The CDR3 consists of 16 residues. The CDR3 bases are TGTGCCAGCAGTTACCCGGACAGGGGTGGGTACAATGAGCAGTTCTTC. Protein: CASSYPDRGGYNEQFF.

This chain uses TRBV6-5 with TRBJ2-2; TRBD1 is a possible D gene (5 bases). The germline V gene encodes CDR1 MNHEY and CDR2 SVGAGI. This CDR3 is built from 14 residues. The V and J ends lost 2 bases and 7 bases respectively, with 11 bases between them. CDR3 protein: CASSYRQGDGELFF. The CDR3 nucleotides read TGTGCCAGCAGTTACCGCCAGGGCGACGGGGAGCTGTTTTTT.

The rearrangement links TRBV20-1 to TRBJ2-7, with D perhaps matching TRBD2 (7 bases). Trimming shortened V by 3 bases and J by 2 bases, and 20 bases separated the two germline ends. The CDR3 loop spans 16 amino acids. The germline CDR1 and CDR2 sequences are DFQATT and SNEGSKA (reference sequence). The CDR3 here is CSASRPGAGEPYEQYV. The CDR3, as DNA: TGCAGTGCTAGTCGGCCGGGGGCGGGAGAGCCCTACGAGCAGTACGTC.

This rearrangement joins TRBV20-1 to TRBJ1-1; 9 nucleotides agree with TRBD1. Germline CDR1 is DFQATT and CDR2 is SNEGSKA (reference sequence). J gave up 5 bases and V 4 bases, and 5 bases lay outside the gene matches. CDR3 length equals 13 residues. CDR3 in DNA: TGCAGTGCTACCGGGACAGGGAGAACTGAAGCTTTCTTT. Residues: CSATGTGRTEAFF.

This clonotype was seen only once. The V call is TRBV29-1, the J call TRBJ2-1; 12 positions agree with TRBD2. V was pared by 5 bases and J by 0 bases, with 11 bases of the junction left unmatched. Germline loops: CDR1 SQVTM, CDR2 ANQGSEA. This CDR3 is built from 18 residues. For the CDR3, the DNA is TGCAGCGTTTCTGCTAGCGGGAGGGACCAGGGCTCCTACAATGAGCAGTTCTTC. Translating it yields CSVSASGRDQGSYNEQFF.

The chain combines TRBV7-2 with TRBJ2-5, with 12 positions matching TRBD2. This CDR3 is built from 16 residues. CDR1 SGHTA and CDR2 FQGNSA come from the germline V gene. The ends lost 4 bases at V and 4 bases at J; junction bases unmatched: 7. The chain's CDR3 is CASSSGLAGMGETQYF. The CDR3 nucleotides are TGTGCCAGCAGCTCTGGACTAGCGGGAATGGGAGAGACCCAGTACTTC.

V is TRBV10-3 and J is TRBJ2-5, with TRBD2 identical over 8 bases. The germline V gene has CDR1 ENHRY and CDR2 SYGVKD. The CDR3 covers 14 residues. Unmatched junction bases numbered 5, after V lost 4 bases and J lost 4 bases. This chain's CDR3 is CAISAGSGRETQYF. DNA of the CDR3: TGTGCCATCAGTGCGGGAAGCGGGAGAGAGACCCAGTACTTC.

J is TRBJ2-5 and V is TRBV12-3 or TRBV12-4, with 12 bases fitting TRBD2. This CDR3 is 15 amino acids long. V shed 6 bases, J shed 4 bases, and the junction held 6 bases outside the gene matches. The CDR3 here is CASSVLAGGPETQYF. CDR3 DNA sequence: TGTGCCAGCAGCGTCCTAGCGGGGGGGCCAGAGACCCAGTACTTC.

This chain links TRBV12-5 with TRBJ2-7; D is perhaps TRBD2 (6 bases). The V and J ends lost 6 bases and 3 bases respectively, with 15 bases between them. This CDR3 is 14 amino acids long. Germline V CDR1 and CDR2: LGHNT, FRNRAP. The CDR3 DNA reads as TGTGCTAGTGGAGCTCCGGGACTCGTCTACGAGCAGTACTTC. Its protein product is CASGAPGLVYEQYF.

V gene TRBV12-3 or TRBV12-4 combines with J gene TRBJ1-2; 7 nucleotides match TRBD1. The V segment lost 3 bases and the J segment 12 bases; nucleotides outside the gene matches: 7. This CDR3 spans 12 amino acids. CDR3 sequence (DNA): TGTGCCAGCAGTTTCCTTGGGACAGACAACACCTTC. This translates into CASSFLGTDNTF.

This chain links TRBV7-2 with TRBJ1-2, with 7 bases lining up with TRBD1. Trimming removed 5 bases from V and 2 bases from J; junction bases left unmatched: 8. Germline V gene sequence: CDR1 SGHTA, CDR2 FQGNSA. The CDR3 contains 15 residues. As DNA, the CDR3 is TGTGCCAGCAGCCCCGGACAGGCTCTCAACTATGGCTACACCTTC. Protein: CASSPGQALNYGYTF.

This chain links TRBV12-3 or TRBV12-4 with TRBJ2-3; D may match TRBD1 or TRBD2 (5 bases each). Deletions cut 5 bases from V and 3 bases from J, with 12 bases between. The CDR3 has 14 amino acids. For the CDR3, the DNA is TGTGCCAGCAGTATCAACGGGGCAACAGATACGCAGTATTTT. Translating it yields CASSINGATDTQYF.

The chain has TRBV12-3 or TRBV12-4 and TRBJ2-7; 7 nucleotides agree with TRBD2. The CDR3 totals 13 residues. Germline trimming cut 3 bases from V and 4 bases from J; bases unmatched to any gene: 3. CDR3 nucleotide sequence: TGTGCCAGCAGTTTCCGGGGGGTTTACGAGCAGTACTTC. Protein: CASSFRGVYEQYF.

V usage is TRBV3-1 and J usage is TRBJ1-6, with a tentative D call TRBD1 (5 bases). The V and J ends lost 5 bases and 14 bases respectively, with 16 bases between them. Germline CDR1 is LGHDT and CDR2 is YNNKEL (reference sequence). This CDR3 region has 13 residues. DNA for the CDR3: TGTGCCAGCAGCACTCAGGGCATTTGGACCCTCCACTTT. Protein: CASSTQGIWTLHF.

This clonotype has more than one count but fewer than ten. The gene calls are TRBV18 and TRBJ2-7, with 7 positions matching TRBD1. The CDR3 is made up of 13 amino acids. Trimming removed 4 bases from V and 2 bases from J; junction bases left unmatched: 2. Looked up from germline, CDR1 is KGHSH and CDR2 is LQKENI. The CDR3 DNA is TGTGCCAGCTCACGAGGACAGGCCTACGAGCAGTACTTC. Encoded protein: CASSRGQAYEQYF.

The chain couples TRBV29-1 to TRBJ2-1, with 13 bases fitting TRBD2. The CDR3 sequence is 14 residues long. V dropped 7 bases and J dropped 8; count of bases not matched to a gene: 8. Germline values: CDR1 SQVTM, CDR2 ANQGSEA. The chain's CDR3 is CSARLAGGGYEQFF. The CDR3 DNA reads as TGCAGCGCCCGACTAGCGGGGGGTGGCTATGAGCAGTTCTTC.

The chain combines TRBV5-1 with TRBJ1-1; weak D call: TRBD1 (6 bases). Per the germline V gene, CDR1 is SGHRS and CDR2 is YFSETQ. The CDR3 loop spans 16 amino acids. The ends were cut back, 0 bases at V and 1 base at J, with 13 bases in the middle. CDR3 DNA: TGCGCCAGCAGCTTGGGGGATCAGGGGCCGAACACTGAAGCTTTCTTT. It yields the protein CASSLGDQGPNTEAFF. The full variable domain, with the rest looked up from reference TRBV5-1 and TRBJ1-1, is KAGVTQTPRYLIKTRGQQVTLSCSPISGHRSVSWYQQTPGQGLQFLFEYFSETQRNKGNFPGRFSGRQFSNSRSEMNVSTLELGDSALYLCASSLGDQGPNTEAFFGQGTRLTVV.

The chain has TRBV18 and TRBJ2-7; D might be TRBD1 (6 bases). Germline V gives CDR1 KGHSH, CDR2 LQKENI. Trimming removed 2 bases at V and 4 bases at J, with 9 bases between. The CDR3 contains 13 residues. The CDR3 sequence: CASSPGGLYEQYF. In DNA form, the CDR3 reads TGTGCCAGCTCACCAGGGGGCCTGTACGAGCAGTACTTC.

The chain recombines TRBV4-1 with TRBJ1-6; D is undetermined. Germline CDR1 and CDR2: MGHRA and YSYEKL. Deletions cut 4 bases from V and 9 bases from J, with 13 bases between. The length of the CDR3 is 14 residues. The CDR3 loop is CASSRESRGSPLHF. CDR3 DNA sequence: TGCGCCAGCAGCCGAGAGTCGCGGGGTTCACCCCTCCACTTT.

This chain joins TRBV19 and TRBJ1-6, with D possibly matching TRBD1 (6 bases). Germline lookup yields CDR1 LNHDA and CDR2 SQIVND (reference sequence). The CDR3 runs 14 residues. V was shortened by 7 bases and J by 6 bases, with 13 bases between the two germline ends. The CDR3 region is CASTQGRINSPLHF. The CDR3 DNA is TGTGCCAGTACCCAGGGGCGGATTAATTCACCCCTCCACTTT.

This clonotype was seen once. The chain uses TRBV15 and TRBJ2-5; 13 bases are shared with TRBD2. The V and J ends lost 6 bases and 1 base, in that order; junction bases with no gene match: 8. There are 17 residues in the CDR3. Germline V gene sequence: CDR1 LNHNV, CDR2 YYDKDF (reference sequence). The CDR3 loop reads CATRRGTSGATQETQYF. In DNA form, the CDR3 reads TGTGCCACCAGGCGGGGGACTAGCGGGGCTACCCAAGAGACCCAGTACTTC.

The chain uses TRBV23-1 and TRBJ2-3, with 7 bases lining up with TRBD1. TRBV23-1 is an ORF, with its function uncertain. V lost 3 bases and J lost 4; bases outside the gene matches: 4. The CDR3 consists of 14 residues. CDR3 sequence (DNA): TGCGCCAGCAGTCAGAAACAGGGGTCAGATACGCAGTATTTT. Protein sequence: CASSQKQGSDTQYF.